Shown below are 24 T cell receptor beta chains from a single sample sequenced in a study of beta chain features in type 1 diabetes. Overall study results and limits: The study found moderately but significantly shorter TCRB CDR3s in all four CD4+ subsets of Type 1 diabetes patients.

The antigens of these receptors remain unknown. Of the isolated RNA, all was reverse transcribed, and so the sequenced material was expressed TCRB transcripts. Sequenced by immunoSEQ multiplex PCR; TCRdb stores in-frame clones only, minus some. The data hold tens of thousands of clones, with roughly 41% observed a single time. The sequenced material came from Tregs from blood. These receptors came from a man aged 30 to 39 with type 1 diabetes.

CDR3: CASSRVAGGPSREQFF. The DNA for the CDR3 is TGTGCCAGCAGCCGTGTAGCGGGAGGGCCTTCAAGAGAGCAGTTCTTC. The V gene is TRBV5-6, the J gene TRBJ2-1; 11 nucleotides line up with TRBD2. J lost 10 bases, V lost 4 bases, and 13 bases had no gene match. Per germline, CDR1 SGHDT and CDR2 YYEEEE. This CDR3 comprises 16 residues.

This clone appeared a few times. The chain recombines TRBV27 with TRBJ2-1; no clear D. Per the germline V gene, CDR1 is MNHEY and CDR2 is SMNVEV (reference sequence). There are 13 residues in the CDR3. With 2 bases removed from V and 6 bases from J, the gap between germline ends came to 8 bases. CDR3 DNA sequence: TGTGCCAGCAGTTTAGTGCGATTCAATGAGCAGTTCTTC. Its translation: CASSLVRFNEQFF.

The DNA for the CDR3 is TGTGCCAGCAGCTTAGAGGGACAGCGGCGTGAAAAACTGTTTTTT. Protein sequence: CASSLEGQRREKLFF. V is TRBV7-9 and J is TRBJ1-4; TRBD1 matches 7 bases. This CDR3 is 15 amino acids long. Trimming took 1 base from V and 7 from J; bases not matched to a gene: 6. Germline V gene data show CDR1 as SEHNR and CDR2 as FQNEAQ (reference sequence).

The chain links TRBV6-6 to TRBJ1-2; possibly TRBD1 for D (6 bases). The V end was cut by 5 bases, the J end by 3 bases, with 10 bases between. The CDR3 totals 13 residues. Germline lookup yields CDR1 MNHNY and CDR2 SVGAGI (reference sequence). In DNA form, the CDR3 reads TGTGCCAGCAGTCCGGGACAATACTATGGCTACACCTTC. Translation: CASSPGQYYGYTF.

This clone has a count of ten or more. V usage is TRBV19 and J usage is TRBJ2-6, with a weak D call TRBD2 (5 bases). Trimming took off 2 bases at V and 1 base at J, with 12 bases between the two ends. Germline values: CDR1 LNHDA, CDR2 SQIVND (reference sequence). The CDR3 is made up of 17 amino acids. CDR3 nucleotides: TGTGCCAGTAGTATACTCCCCCAGCGGTCTGGGGCCAACGTCCTGACTTTC. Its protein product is CASSILPQRSGANVLTF.

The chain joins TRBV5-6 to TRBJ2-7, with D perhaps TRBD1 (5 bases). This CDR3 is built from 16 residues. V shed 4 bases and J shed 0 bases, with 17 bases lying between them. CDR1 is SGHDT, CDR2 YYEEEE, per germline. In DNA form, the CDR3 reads TGTGCCAGCAGCAGGGGCCCGGACGTAGCCTCCTACGAGCAGTACTTC. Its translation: CASSRGPDVASYEQYF. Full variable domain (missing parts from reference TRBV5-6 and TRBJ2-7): DAGVTQSPTHLIKTRGQQVTLRCSPKSGHDTVSWYQQALGQGPQFIFQYYEEEERQRGNFPDRFSGHQFPNYSSELNVNALLLGDSALYLCASSRGPDVASYEQYFGPGTRLTVT.

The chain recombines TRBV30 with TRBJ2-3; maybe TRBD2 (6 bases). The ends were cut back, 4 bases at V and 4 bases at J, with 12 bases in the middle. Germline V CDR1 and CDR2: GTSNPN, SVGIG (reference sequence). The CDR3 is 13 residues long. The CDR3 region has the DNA TGTGCCTGGAACGGGGGTATTTCAGATACGCAGTATTTT. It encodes CAWNGGISDTQYF.

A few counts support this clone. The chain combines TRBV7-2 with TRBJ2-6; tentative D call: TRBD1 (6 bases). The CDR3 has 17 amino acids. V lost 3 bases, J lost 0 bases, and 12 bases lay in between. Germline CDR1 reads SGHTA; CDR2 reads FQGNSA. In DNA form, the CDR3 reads TGTGCCAGCAGCTTTAAGGGGGTTGGCTCTGGGGCCAACGTCCTGACTTTC. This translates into CASSFKGVGSGANVLTF.

This chain's CDR3 is CASRTGNRGREQYF. The CDR3 nucleotides are TGTGCCAGCAGAACGGGAAACAGGGGGCGCGAGCAGTACTTC. The J gene is TRBJ2-5, the V gene TRBV28; TRBD1 aligns across 9 bases. The J call may not be correct, given that the DNA end is closer to TRBJ2-7. This CDR3 is 14 amino acids long. Germline V gene lookup returns CDR1 MDHEN and CDR2 SYDVKM.

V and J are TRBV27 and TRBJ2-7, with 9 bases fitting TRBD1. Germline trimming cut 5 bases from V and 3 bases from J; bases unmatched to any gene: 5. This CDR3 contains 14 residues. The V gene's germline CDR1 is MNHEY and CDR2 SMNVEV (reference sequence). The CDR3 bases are TGTGCCAGCAGTCACCGACAGGGGGGCTACGAGCAGTACTTC. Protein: CASSHRQGGYEQYF.

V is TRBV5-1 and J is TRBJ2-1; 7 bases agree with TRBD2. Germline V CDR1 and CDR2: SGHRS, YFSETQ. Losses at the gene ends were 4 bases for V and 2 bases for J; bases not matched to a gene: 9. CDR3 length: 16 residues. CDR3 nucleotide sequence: TGCGCCAGCAGCACGGGTGGGGCGGGAGCCTACAATGAGCAGTTCTTC. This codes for CASSTGGAGAYNEQFF.

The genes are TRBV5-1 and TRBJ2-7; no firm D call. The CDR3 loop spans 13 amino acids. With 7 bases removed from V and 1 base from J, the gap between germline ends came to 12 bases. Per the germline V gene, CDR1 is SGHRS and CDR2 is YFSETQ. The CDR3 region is CASGSVSSYEQYF. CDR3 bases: TGCGCCAGCGGTAGTGTTTCTTCCTACGAGCAGTACTTC.

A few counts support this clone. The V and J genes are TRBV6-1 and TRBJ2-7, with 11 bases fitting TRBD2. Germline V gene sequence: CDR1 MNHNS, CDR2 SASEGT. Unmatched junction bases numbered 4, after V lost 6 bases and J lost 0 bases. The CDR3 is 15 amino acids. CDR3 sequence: CASSSGTSGSYEQYF. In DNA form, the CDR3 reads TGTGCCAGCAGCTCCGGGACTAGCGGCTCCTACGAGCAGTACTTC.

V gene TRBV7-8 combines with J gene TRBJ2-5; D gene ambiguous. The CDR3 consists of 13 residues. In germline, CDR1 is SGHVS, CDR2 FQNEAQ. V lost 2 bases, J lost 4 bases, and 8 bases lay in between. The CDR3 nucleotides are TGTGCCAGCAGCTTACCCTCCCGAGAGACCCAGTACTTC. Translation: CASSLPSRETQYF. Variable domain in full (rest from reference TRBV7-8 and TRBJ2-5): GAGVSQSPRYKVAKRGQDVALRCDPISGHVSLFWYQQALGQGPEFLTYFQNEAQLDKSGLPSDRFFAERPEGSVSTLKIQRTQQEDSAVYLCASSLPSRETQYFGPGTRLLVL.

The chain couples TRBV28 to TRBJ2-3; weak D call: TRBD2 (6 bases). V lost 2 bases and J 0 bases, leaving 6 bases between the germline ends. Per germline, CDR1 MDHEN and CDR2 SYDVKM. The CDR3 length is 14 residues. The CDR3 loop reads CASSLGGSTDTQYF. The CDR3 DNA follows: TGTGCCAGCAGTTTAGGAGGGAGCACAGATACGCAGTATTTT.

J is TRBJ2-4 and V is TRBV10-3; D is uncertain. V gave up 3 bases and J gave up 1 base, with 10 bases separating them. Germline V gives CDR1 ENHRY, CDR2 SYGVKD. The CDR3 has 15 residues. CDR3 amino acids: CAISDEVLAKNIQYF. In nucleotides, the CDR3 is TGTGCCATCAGTGACGAGGTCCTTGCCAAAAACATTCAGTACTTC.

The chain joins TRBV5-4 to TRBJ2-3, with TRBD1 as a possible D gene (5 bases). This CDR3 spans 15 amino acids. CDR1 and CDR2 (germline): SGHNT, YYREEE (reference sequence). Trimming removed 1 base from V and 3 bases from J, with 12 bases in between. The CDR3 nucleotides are TGTGCCAGCAGCTTGTGGGGCGGAAGGACAGATACGCAGTATTTT. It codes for CASSLWGGRTDTQYF.

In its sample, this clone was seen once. CDR3 DNA sequence: TGTGCCAGCAGTGAAACCGGACAGGGGTACAATGAGCAGTTCTTC. Translated: CASSETGQGYNEQFF. V and J are TRBV6-1 and TRBJ2-1, with TRBD1 matching over 9 bases. The germline gives CDR1 MNHNS, CDR2 SASEGT. This CDR3 has 15 residues. The V gene end was trimmed by 2 bases and the J gene end by 4 bases; junction bases not matched to a gene: 3.

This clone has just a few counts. The CDR3 DNA is TGTGCCAGCAGACCCACCGGGACAGAGCCCGAGCAGTACTTC. Its protein is CASRPTGTEPEQYF. The chain recombines TRBV2 with TRBJ2-7; 7 bases align to TRBD1. With V trimmed by 6 bases and J by 6 bases, 11 bases remained unmatched. Germline assignment: CDR1 SNHLY and CDR2 FYNNEI. This CDR3 is built from 14 residues.

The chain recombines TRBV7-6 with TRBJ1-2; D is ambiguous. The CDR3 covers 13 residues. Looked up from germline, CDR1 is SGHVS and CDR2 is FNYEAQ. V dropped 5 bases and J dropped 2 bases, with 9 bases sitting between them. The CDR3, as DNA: TGTGCCAGCAGCCTCGACTTGAACTATGGCTACACCTTC. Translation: CASSLDLNYGYTF.

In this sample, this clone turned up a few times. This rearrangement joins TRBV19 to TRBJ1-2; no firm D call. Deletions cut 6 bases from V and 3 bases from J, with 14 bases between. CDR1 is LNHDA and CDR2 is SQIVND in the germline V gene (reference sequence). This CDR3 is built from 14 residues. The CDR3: CASRMGGLDYGYTF. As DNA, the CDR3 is TGTGCCAGTAGAATGGGAGGGTTGGACTATGGCTACACCTTC.

The CDR3 bases are TGTGCCAGCGCCCTGTCAACGGGGACAGTTAATTCACCCCTCCACTTT. It yields the protein CASALSTGTVNSPLHF. This chain uses TRBV27 with TRBJ1-6; 7 bases are a match to TRBD1. Germline V lookup: CDR1 MNHEY, CDR2 SMNVEV (reference sequence). The CDR3 consists of 16 residues. V lost 8 bases to trimming and J lost 6 bases; unmatched junction nucleotides: 13.

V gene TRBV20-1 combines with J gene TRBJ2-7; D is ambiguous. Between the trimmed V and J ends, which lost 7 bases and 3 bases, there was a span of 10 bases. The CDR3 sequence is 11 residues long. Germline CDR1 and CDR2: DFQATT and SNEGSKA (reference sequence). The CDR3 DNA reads TGCAGTGGGGCCATTCTCTACGAGCAGTACTTC. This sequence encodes CSGAILYEQYF.

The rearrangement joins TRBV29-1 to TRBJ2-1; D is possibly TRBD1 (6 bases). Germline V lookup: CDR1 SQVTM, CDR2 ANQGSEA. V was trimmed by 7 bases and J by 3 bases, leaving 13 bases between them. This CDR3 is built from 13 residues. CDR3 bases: TGCAGCGAAACAGGGAAAGTCTACAATGAGCAGTTCTTC. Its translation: CSETGKVYNEQFF.